Listed below are T cell receptor beta chains from one sample, sequenced in a study of blood T cell repertoires in COVID-19. Method: immunoSEQ multiplex PCR; TCRdb's copy keeps in-frame clones and lacks some. This table has about 56,000 clones, roughly four fifths appearing once. The sample consisted of peripheral blood. These receptors all come from an elderly woman with acute or convalescent COVID-19. CDR3s leave out the opening cysteine and the closing phenylalanine or tryptophan. Each record gives: J gene, CDR3 length, V gene, CDR3 protein.

J gene: TRBJ2-3; CDR3 length: 14; V gene: TRBV11-2; CDR3 protein: ASSLRRDTSTDTQY
J gene: TRBJ2-7; CDR3 length: 12; V gene: TRBV7-8; CDR3 protein: ASSFLDRPYEQY
J gene: TRBJ1-5; CDR3 length: 16; V gene: TRBV5-1; CDR3 protein: ASSKNRTAPRSNQPQH
J gene: TRBJ2-1; CDR3 length: 16; V gene: TRBV12-5; CDR3 protein: ASGLQVTSGTRYNEQF
J gene: TRBJ2-2; CDR3 length: 12; V gene: TRBV2; CDR3 protein: ASSPRQGIGELF
J gene: TRBJ1-1; CDR3 length: 12; V gene: TRBV25-1; CDR3 protein: ASKIGGVNTEAF
J gene: TRBJ2-7; CDR3 length: 12; V gene: TRBV4-2; CDR3 protein: ASSARESGYEQY
J gene: TRBJ2-3; CDR3 length: 14; V gene: TRBV27; CDR3 protein: ASSSLMGGGLAGMY
J gene: TRBJ2-1; CDR3 length: 15; V gene: TRBV9; CDR3 protein: ASSVESLAGVPDEQF
J gene: TRBJ2-1; CDR3 length: 12; V gene: TRBV5-1; CDR3 protein: ASSFGGADNEQF
J gene: TRBJ2-5; CDR3 length: 13; V gene: TRBV27; CDR3 protein: ASSLWAGGKETQY
J gene: TRBJ2-5; CDR3 length: 13; V gene: TRBV25-1; CDR3 protein: ASSEWGGVQETQY
J gene: TRBJ2-7; CDR3 length: 13; V gene: TRBV28; CDR3 protein: ASVSPAAGVYEQY
J gene: TRBJ2-1; CDR3 length: 16; V gene: TRBV4-1; CDR3 protein: ASSLRRTSGSSYNEQF
J gene: TRBJ2-2; CDR3 length: 11; V gene: TRBV9; CDR3 protein: ASSVGPTGELF
J gene: TRBJ1-1; CDR3 length: 12; V gene: TRBV7-9; CDR3 protein: ASSLANGNTEAF
J gene: TRBJ2-7; CDR3 length: 14; V gene: TRBV19; CDR3 protein: ASRGTGGPQSAEQY